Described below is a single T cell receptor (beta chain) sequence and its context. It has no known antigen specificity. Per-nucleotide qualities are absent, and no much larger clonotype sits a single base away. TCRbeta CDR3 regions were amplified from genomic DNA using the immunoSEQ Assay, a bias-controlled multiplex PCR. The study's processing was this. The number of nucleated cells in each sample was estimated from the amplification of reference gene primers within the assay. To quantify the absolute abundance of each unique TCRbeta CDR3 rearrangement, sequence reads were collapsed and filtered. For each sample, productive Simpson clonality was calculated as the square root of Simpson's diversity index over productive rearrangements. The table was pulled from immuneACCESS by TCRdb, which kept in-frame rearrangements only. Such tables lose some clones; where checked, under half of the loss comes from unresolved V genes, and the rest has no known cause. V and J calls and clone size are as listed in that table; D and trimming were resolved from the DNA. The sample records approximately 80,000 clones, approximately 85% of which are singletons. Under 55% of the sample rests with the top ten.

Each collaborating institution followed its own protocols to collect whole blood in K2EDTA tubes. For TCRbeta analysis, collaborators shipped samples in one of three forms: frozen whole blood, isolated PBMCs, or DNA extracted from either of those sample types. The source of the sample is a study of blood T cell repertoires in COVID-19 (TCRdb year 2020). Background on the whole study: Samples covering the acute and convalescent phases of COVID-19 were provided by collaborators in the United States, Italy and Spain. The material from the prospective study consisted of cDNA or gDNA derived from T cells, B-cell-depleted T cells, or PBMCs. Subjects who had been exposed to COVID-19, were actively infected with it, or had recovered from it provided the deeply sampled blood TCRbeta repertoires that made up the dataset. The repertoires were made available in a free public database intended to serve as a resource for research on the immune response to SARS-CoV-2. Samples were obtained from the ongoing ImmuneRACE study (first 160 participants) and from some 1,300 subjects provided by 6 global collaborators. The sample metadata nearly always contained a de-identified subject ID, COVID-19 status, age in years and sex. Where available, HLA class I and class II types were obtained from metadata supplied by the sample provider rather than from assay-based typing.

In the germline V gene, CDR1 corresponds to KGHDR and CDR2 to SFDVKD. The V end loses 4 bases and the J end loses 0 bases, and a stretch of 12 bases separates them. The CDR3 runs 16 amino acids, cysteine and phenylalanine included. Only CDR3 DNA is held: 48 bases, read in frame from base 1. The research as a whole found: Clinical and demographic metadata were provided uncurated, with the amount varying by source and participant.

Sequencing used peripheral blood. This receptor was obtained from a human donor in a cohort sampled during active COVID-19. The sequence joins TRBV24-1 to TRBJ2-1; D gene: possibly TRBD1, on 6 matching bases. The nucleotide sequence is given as TGTGCCACCAGTGACCCCGGGACAACCTCCTACAATGAGCAGTTCTTC. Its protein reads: CATSDPGTTSYNEQFF.